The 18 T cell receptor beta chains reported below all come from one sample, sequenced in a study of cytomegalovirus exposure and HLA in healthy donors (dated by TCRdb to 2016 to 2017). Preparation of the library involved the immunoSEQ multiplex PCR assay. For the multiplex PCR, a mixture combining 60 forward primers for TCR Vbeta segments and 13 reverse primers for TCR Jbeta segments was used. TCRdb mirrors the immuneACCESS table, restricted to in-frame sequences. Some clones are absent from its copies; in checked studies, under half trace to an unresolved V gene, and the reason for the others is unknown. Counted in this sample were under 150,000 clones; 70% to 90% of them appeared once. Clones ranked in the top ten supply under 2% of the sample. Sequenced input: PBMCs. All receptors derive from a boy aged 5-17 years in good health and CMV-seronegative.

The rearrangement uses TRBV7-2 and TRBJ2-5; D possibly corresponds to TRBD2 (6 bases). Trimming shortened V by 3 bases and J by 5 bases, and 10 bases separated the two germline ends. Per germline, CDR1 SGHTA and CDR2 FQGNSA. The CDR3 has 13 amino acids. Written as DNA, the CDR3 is TGTGCCAGCAGCTTGGGGGAGGCGGAGACCCAGTACTTC. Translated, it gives CASSLGEAETQYF.

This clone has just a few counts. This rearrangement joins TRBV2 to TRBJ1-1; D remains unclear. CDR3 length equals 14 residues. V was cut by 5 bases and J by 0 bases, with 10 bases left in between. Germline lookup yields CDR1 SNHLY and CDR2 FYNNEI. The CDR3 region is CASSMEQLNTEAFF. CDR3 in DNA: TGTGCCAGCAGTATGGAACAGTTGAACACTGAAGCTTTCTTT. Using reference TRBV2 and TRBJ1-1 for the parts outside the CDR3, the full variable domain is EPEVTQTPSHQVTQMGQEVILRCVPISNHLYFYWYRQILGQKVEFLVSFYNNEISEKSEIFDDQFSVERPDGSNFTLKIRSTKLEDSAMYFCASSMEQLNTEAFFGQGTRLTVV.

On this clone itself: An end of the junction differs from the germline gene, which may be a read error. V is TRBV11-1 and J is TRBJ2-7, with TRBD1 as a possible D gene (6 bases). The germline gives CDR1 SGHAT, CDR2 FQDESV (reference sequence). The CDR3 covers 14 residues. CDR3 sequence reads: CASTLDRSSYEQYF. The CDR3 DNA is TGTGCCAGCACCTTAGACAGGTCCTCCTACGAGCAGTACTTC.

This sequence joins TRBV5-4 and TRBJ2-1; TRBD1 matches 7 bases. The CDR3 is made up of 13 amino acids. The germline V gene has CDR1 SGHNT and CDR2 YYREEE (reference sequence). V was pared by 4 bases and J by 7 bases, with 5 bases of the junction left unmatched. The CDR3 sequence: CASSPGTANEQFF. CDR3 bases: TGTGCCAGCAGCCCTGGGACAGCAAATGAGCAGTTCTTC.

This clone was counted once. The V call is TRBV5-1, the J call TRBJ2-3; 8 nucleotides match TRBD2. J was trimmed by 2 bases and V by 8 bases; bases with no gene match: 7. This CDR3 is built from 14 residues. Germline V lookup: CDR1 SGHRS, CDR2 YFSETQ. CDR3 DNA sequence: TGCGCCAGTCGGGAGGGGCCCTCCACAGATACGCAGTATTTT. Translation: CASREGPSTDTQYF.

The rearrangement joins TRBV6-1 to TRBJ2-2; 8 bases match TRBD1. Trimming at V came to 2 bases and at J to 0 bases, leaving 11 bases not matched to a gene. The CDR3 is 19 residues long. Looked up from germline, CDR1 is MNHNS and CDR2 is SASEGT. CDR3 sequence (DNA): TGTGCCAGCAGTGAAAGGGCTAATCCGGGACAGGCGAACACCGGGGAGCTGTTTTTT. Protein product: CASSERANPGQANTGELFF.

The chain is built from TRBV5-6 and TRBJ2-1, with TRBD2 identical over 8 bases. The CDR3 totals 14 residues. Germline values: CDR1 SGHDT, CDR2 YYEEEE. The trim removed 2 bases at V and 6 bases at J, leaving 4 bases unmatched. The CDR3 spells CASSLAGVINEQFF. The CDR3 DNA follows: TGTGCCAGCAGCTTAGCGGGGGTTATCAATGAGCAGTTCTTC.

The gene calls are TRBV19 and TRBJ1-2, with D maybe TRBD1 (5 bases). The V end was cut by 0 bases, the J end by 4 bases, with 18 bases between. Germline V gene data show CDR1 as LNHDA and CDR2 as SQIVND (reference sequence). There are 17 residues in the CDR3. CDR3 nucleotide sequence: TGTGCCAGTAGTATAGATCCCGCCCCTGACAGCACCTATGGCTACACCTTC. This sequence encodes CASSIDPAPDSTYGYTF.

The CDR3 DNA reads as TGTGCCAGCAGGCAACACAAGGAGAACACAGGGGACGCTTTCTTT. Its translation: CASRQHKENTGDAFF. This chain connects TRBV6-6 to TRBJ1-1, with TRBD1 matching over 7 bases. CDR1 and CDR2 (germline): MNHNY, SVGAGI (reference sequence). The CDR3 sequence is 15 residues long. The V and J ends lost 6 bases and 11 bases, in that order; junction bases with no gene match: 18.

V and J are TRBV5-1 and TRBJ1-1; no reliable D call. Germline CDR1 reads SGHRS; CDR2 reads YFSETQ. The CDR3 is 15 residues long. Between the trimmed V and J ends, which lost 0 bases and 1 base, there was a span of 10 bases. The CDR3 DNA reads TGCGCCAGCAGCTTGGCCGAGGTGGAGAACACTGAAGCTTTCTTT. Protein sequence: CASSLAEVENTEAFF.

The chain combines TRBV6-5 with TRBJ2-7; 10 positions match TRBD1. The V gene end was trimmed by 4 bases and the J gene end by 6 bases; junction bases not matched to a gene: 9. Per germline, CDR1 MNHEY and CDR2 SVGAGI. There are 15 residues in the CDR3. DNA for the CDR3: TGTGCCAGCAGTTTCCGGGACAGGGGATCTCTCGAGCAGTACTTC. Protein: CASSFRDRGSLEQYF.

The CDR3 protein is CASSRAFGTDTQYF. As DNA, the CDR3 is TGCGCCAGCAGCCGGGCGTTTGGGACAGATACGCAGTATTTT. The V gene is TRBV4-3, the J gene TRBJ2-3; no clear D gene. This CDR3 region has 14 residues. Trimming removed 4 bases at V and 3 bases at J, with 11 bases between. The germline gives CDR1 LGHNA, CDR2 YSLEER.

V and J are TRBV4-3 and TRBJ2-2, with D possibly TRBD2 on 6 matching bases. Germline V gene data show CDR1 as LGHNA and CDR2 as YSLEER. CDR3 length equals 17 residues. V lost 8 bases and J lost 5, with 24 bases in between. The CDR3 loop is CASGPGTGTAPTGELFF. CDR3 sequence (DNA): TGCGCCAGCGGTCCCGGGACTGGAACGGCCCCGACCGGGGAGCTGTTTTTT.

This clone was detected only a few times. CDR3 nucleotides: TGTGCCAGCAGTGCAACCAGAGCGGGCACAGATACGCAGTATTTT. It specifies CASSATRAGTDTQYF. The genes are TRBV2 and TRBJ2-3, with a possible D match to TRBD2 (5 bases). The germline V gene has CDR1 SNHLY and CDR2 FYNNEI. The CDR3 length is 15 residues. Trimming left V 4 bases short and J 1 base short, with 12 bases between.

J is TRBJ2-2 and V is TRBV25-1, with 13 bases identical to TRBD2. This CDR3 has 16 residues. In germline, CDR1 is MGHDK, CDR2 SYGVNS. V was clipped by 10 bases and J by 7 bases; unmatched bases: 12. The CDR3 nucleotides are TGTGCCACCAATCCCACTCGACTAGCGGGAGGCGGGGAGCTGTTTTTT. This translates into CATNPTRLAGGGELFF.

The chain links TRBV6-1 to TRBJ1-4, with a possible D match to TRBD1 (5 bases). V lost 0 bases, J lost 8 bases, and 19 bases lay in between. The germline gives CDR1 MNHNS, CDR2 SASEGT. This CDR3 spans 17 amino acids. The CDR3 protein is CASSEAGDRGNYEKLFF. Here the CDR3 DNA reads TGTGCCAGCAGTGAAGCAGGGGACCGGGGGAATTACGAAAAACTGTTTTTT.

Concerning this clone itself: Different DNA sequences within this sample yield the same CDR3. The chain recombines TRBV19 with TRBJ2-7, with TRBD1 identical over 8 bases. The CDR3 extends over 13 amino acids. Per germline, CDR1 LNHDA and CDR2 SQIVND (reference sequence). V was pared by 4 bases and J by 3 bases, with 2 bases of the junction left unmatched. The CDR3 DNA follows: TGTGCCAGTAGTACCGGACAGGGCTACGAGCAGTACTTC. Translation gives CASSTGQGYEQYF. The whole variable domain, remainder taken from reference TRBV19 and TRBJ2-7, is DGGITQSPKYLFRKEGQNVTLSCEQNLNHDAMYWYRQDPGQGLRLIYYSQIVNDFQKGDIAEGYSVSREKKESFPLTVTSAQKNPTAFYLCASSTGQGYEQYFGPGTRLTVT.

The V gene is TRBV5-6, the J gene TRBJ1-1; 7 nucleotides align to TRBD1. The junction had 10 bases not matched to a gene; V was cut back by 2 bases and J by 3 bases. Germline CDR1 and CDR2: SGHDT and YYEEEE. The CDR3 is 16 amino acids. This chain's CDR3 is CASSFELRGLDTEAFF. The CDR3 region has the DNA TGTGCCAGCAGCTTTGAGTTAAGGGGGCTGGACACTGAAGCTTTCTTT.